The clone carrying this TCR beta chain has only one observation. Its specificity is unknown. The data derive from a study of tumor-infiltrating lymphocytes in localized non-small cell lung cancer. The overall study: Some samples were collected after neoadjuvant chemotherapy; smokers, never-smokers and several histologies were included. Each patient gave resected tumor and non-adjacent uninvolved lung tissue. General study points: T-cell fraction did not differ between immunotypes IM1 and IM2.

The CDR3 extends over 14 amino acids. CDR1 and CDR2 from the germline V gene are MGHRA and YSYEKL. Trimming pared 0 bases from V and 10 bases from J, leaving 15 bases between. Generated by immunoSEQ multiplex PCR, the TCRdb table keeps only in-frame clones and is missing some. The sample includes approximately 1,600 clones, 30% to 45% of them seen just once. The receptor was isolated from a human donor with non-small cell lung cancer. The V gene is TRBV4-1, the J gene TRBJ1-2, with no clear D. The sequenced sample consisted of uninvolved lung tissue not adjacent to the tumor. The CDR3 region has the DNA TGCGCCAGCAGCCAAGAAGGTCTCGCCCGGTCCTACACCTTC. Protein product: CASSQEGLARSYTF.